This TCR beta chain derives from a study of cytomegalovirus exposure and HLA in healthy donors. General observations from the study: In a later analysis, CMV-associated beta chains were mostly HLA-associated, it appeared. In a later analysis, TCR beta V- and J-gene trimming showed a link to a missense DCLRE1C variant. Sequences of the TCR beta chain were said to predict the HLA-A and HLA-B alleles of most subjects accurately.

PCR used 60 Vbeta primers and 13 Jbeta primers. TCRdb's copy holds only in-frame clones and misses some; the assay was immunoSEQ multiplex PCR. The repertoire holds under 200,000 clones, with roughly 80% as singletons. Notes on this clone: Its specificity is not known.

This CDR3 comprises 14 residues. Germline values: CDR1 MDHEN, CDR2 SYDVKM. V lost 7 bases to trimming and J lost 1 base, with 10 bases between them. Everyone who donated was a healthy bone marrow donor. Sequenced sample: PBMCs. The receptor was derived from a female donor in good health and CMV-seronegative. The chain employs TRBV28 and TRBJ2-2; D is unclear. The CDR3 nucleotides read TGTGCCAGCATAGCCCCCTGGAACACCGGGGAGCTGTTTTTT. Translating gives CASIAPWNTGELFF.